Listed here are 7 T cell receptor beta chains from one sample, sequenced in a study of T-cell reconstitution after alpha-beta-depleted transplantation in children. The TCRbeta library was prepared with unique molecular identifiers. TCRdb ran MiXCR on the PCR reads and lists one entry per CDR3 protein. The sample has approximately 490,000 distinct CDR3 sequences, over 9.5% seen once; the top ten hold around 2.2%. Sequencing used PBMCs, obtained before TCRalphabeta/CD19-depleted stem cell transplant. The receptors stem from a child aged 2-15 years with inherited bone marrow failure, due to receive a stem cell transplant.

Many counts were recorded for this clonotype. CDR3 loop: CATSDLNVGGYGGELFF. CDR3 DNA: TGTGCCACCAGTGATTTGAATGTTGGCGGGTACGGCGGGGAGCTGTTTTTT. V is TRBV24-1 and J is TRBJ2-2, with D possibly being TRBD2 (5 bases). Germline V gives CDR1 KGHDR, CDR2 SFDVKD. V dropped 0 bases and J dropped 7 bases, with 17 bases sitting between them. The CDR3 runs 17 residues.

The sample holds many counts of this clonotype. V is TRBV7-2 and J is TRBJ2-1; the match to TRBD2 covers 9 bases. The germline V gene has CDR1 SGHTA and CDR2 FQGNSA. V lost 1 base and J lost 6; bases outside the gene matches: 1. The CDR3 extends over 14 amino acids. The CDR3 DNA sequence: TGTGCCAGCAGCTTAGAAGCGGGAGGCAATGAGCAGTTCTTC. Amino acids: CASSLEAGGNEQFF. The full variable domain, its missing parts supplied by reference TRBV7-2 and TRBJ2-1, is GAGVSQSPSNKVTEKGKDVELRCDPISGHTALYWYRQSLGQGLEFLIYFQGNSAPDKSGLPSDRFSAERTGGSVSTLTIQRTQQEDSAVYLCASSLEAGGNEQFFGPGTRLTVL.

This clonotype was counted ten times or more. This rearrangement joins TRBV4-3 to TRBJ2-1; 10 positions agree with TRBD2. CDR3 length equals 14 residues. J was trimmed by 10 bases and V by 2 bases; bases with no gene match: 5. CDR1 is LGHNA and CDR2 is YSLEER in the germline V gene. CDR3 protein: CASSQLAGAWEQFF. Here the CDR3 DNA reads TGCGCCAGCAGCCAACTAGCGGGAGCGTGGGAGCAGTTCTTC.

This clonotype was seen many times. The chain employs TRBV11-2 and TRBJ2-7; D could derive from TRBD1 or TRBD2 (6 bases each). V lost 5 bases to trimming and J lost 3 bases, with 14 bases between them. Germline-derived CDR1 and CDR2 are SGHAT and FQNNGV. CDR3 length: 14 residues. The DNA for the CDR3 is TGTGCCAGCAGCACATTAGGGGGAGGCTACGAGCAGTACTTC. As protein: CASSTLGGGYEQYF. Full variable domain (outside the CDR3, taken from reference TRBV11-2 and TRBJ2-7): EAGVAQSPRYKIIEKRQSVAFWCNPISGHATLYWYQQILGQGPKLLIQFQNNGVVDDSQLPKDRFSAERLKGVDSTLKIQPAKLEDSAVYLCASSTLGGGYEQYFGPGTRLTVT.

This clonotype occurred many times. CDR3 DNA: TGTGCCAGCACCCACGGCACTGAAGCTTTCTTT. Its translation: CASTHGTEAFF. J is TRBJ1-1 and V is TRBV7-9; D is undetermined. Germline V gene data show CDR1 as SEHNR and CDR2 as FQNEAQ (reference sequence). V was trimmed by 7 bases and J by 4 bases, leaving 7 bases between them. This CDR3 comprises 11 residues.

This clonotype was seen many times. The genes are TRBV29-1 and TRBJ1-1, with TRBD1 as a possible D gene (5 bases). The CDR3 consists of 13 residues. Germline CDR1 is SQVTM and CDR2 is ANQGSEA. Trimming took off 1 base at V and 4 bases at J, with 10 bases between the two ends. The CDR3 coding sequence is TGCAGCGTTGAAGCCGGGGGGGGCACTGAAGCTTTCTTT. It translates to CSVEAGGGTEAFF. Based on the CDR3 plus reference TRBV29-1 and TRBJ1-1, the full variable domain is SAVISQKPSRDICQRGTSLTIQCQVDSQVTMMFWYRQQPGQSLTLIATANQGSEATYESGFVIDKFPISRPNLTFSTLTVSNMSPEDSSIYLCSVEAGGGTEAFFGQGTRLTVV.

There are a few counts of this clonotype. The chain recombines TRBV19 with TRBJ2-1; 8 nucleotides line up with TRBD2. The germline CDR1 and CDR2 sequences are LNHDA and SQIVND (reference sequence). J gave up 1 base and V 6 bases, and 8 bases lay outside the gene matches. CDR3 length: 16 residues. The CDR3 protein is CASRKGAGGSYNEQFF. In nucleotides, the CDR3 is TGTGCCAGTAGGAAAGGTGCGGGAGGATCCTACAATGAGCAGTTCTTC.